Presented here are 17 T cell receptor beta chains from one specimen sequenced in a study of beta chain bispecific antibodies for T cell cancers (dated by TCRdb to the early 2020s). Overall study outcomes, separate from this receptor: Leukemia cell line cells were mixed with normal T cells in each sequenced sample, and most of the targeted TRBV signal was derived from the leukemia cells rather than from the normal T cells.

Libraries were prepared through 5' RACE. Clones were called with MiXCR by TCRdb after fastp trimmed the public reads at Q25, and only in-frame beta chains were retained. Rows are combined by CDR3 protein, so each entry shows the most common genes and DNA. The sample profile shows about 20,000 distinct CDR3 sequences; roughly 3% of them were found once. The top ten clonotypes cover over 25% of the sample. These receptors' targets are unknown. T cells were expanded from blood mononuclear cells for 3 days with either the anti-CD3 antibody OKT3 or CD3/CD28 Dynabeads. What was sequenced was healthy donor T cells cultured with leukemia cells. The receptors derive from a human donor in good health. Some clones in this sample may be carry-over from other donors' samples.

This clonotype showed up many times. The CDR3 DNA reads TGTGCCAGCAGCTTGGGAGTAGGAGAGTACACTGAAGCTTTCTTT. Translation: CASSLGVGEYTEAFF. The chain is built from TRBV5-6 and TRBJ1-1, with D unresolved. This CDR3 has 15 residues. The V gene's germline CDR1 is SGHDT and CDR2 YYEEEE. Trimming took off 0 bases at V and 3 bases at J, with 12 bases between the two ends.

This clonotype was detected a few times. This sequence joins TRBV27 and TRBJ2-5, with TRBD1 matching over 11 bases. From germline, CDR1 is MNHEY and CDR2 SMNVEV (reference sequence). Trimming at V came to 9 bases and at J to 4 bases, leaving 16 bases not matched to a gene. This CDR3 region has 17 residues. The CDR3 nucleotides are TGTGCCAGTCTTCAGGCTACGGACAGGGGGCGTGTAGAGACCCAGTACTTC. Protein: CASLQATDRGRVETQYF.

This clonotype has a count of ten or more. The chain employs TRBV12-3 or TRBV12-4 and TRBJ2-1; 7 bases fit TRBD2. V was pared by 5 bases and J by 2 bases, with 9 bases of the junction left unmatched. CDR3 length: 16 residues. The CDR3 nucleotides are TGTGCCAGCAGTCTCCTTGGGGGGGGGGCCTACAATGAGCAGTTCTTC. Its translation: CASSLLGGGAYNEQFF.

Ten or more counts support this clonotype. The V call is TRBV19, the J call TRBJ2-1, with unresolved D. The CDR3 contains 13 residues. Germline values: CDR1 LNHDA, CDR2 SQIVND (reference sequence). Trimming stripped 3 bases from V and 5 bases from J, with 8 bases between. CDR3 sequence (DNA): TGTGCCAGTAGTATGTCCCTTGACAATGAGCAGTTCTTC. Amino acid sequence: CASSMSLDNEQFF.

This clonotype appeared many times. The rearrangement joins TRBV13 to TRBJ1-1; a possible D gene is TRBD1 (5 bases). The ends were cut back, 5 bases at V and 5 bases at J, with 15 bases in the middle. Germline V CDR1 and CDR2: PRHDT, FYEKMQ (reference sequence). CDR3 size: 14 residues. The CDR3 sequence: CASSPGTLGTEAFF. DNA for the CDR3: TGTGCCAGCAGCCCCGGGACCCTGGGGACTGAAGCTTTCTTT.

This clonotype showed up many times. The gene calls are TRBV13 and TRBJ2-7, with D perhaps matching TRBD1 (5 bases). The CDR3 has 14 amino acids. The germline V and J ends were trimmed by 5 bases and 4 bases, with 15 bases remaining between them. CDR1 PRHDT and CDR2 FYEKMQ come from the germline V gene (reference sequence). CDR3 sequence (DNA): TGTGCCAGCAGCCAGACAGTGGCCCCTTACGAGCAGTACTTC. It specifies CASSQTVAPYEQYF.

This clonotype was picked up many times. The chain recombines TRBV30 with TRBJ2-1, with a weak D call TRBD1 (5 bases). Trimming removed 3 bases from V and 0 bases from J, with 9 bases in between. This CDR3 spans 14 amino acids. The germline gives CDR1 GTSNPN, CDR2 SVGIG (reference sequence). Here the CDR3 DNA reads TGTGCCTGGAGCAGGGTAAGCTCCTACAATGAGCAGTTCTTC. Encoded protein: CAWSRVSSYNEQFF.

This clonotype was seen ten or more times. The chain employs TRBV14 and TRBJ2-1, with D perhaps matching TRBD2 (7 bases). Deletions cut 3 bases from V and 2 bases from J, with 11 bases between. Per germline, CDR1 SGHDN and CDR2 FVKESK. The CDR3 length is 15 residues. DNA for the CDR3: TGTGCCAGCAGCCAGGGGGGGGCCCCCTACAATGAGCAGTTCTTC. Its protein is CASSQGGAPYNEQFF.

This clonotype is categorized as medium-sized. The CDR3 DNA reads TGTGCCAGCAGTTTATCGAAGGTTGGGGGGCCCTACGAGCAGTACTTC. This sequence encodes CASSLSKVGGPYEQYF. J is TRBJ2-7 and V is TRBV27; D tentatively reads TRBD1 or TRBD2 (6 bases each). CDR1 and CDR2 (germline): MNHEY, SMNVEV (reference sequence). Deletions cut 0 bases from V and 2 bases from J, with 14 bases between. The CDR3 is 16 residues long.

Worth noting for this clonotype: A much bigger clone sits one base away, suggesting this may be a read error. The chain has TRBV6-1 and TRBJ1-1; D unclear. Germline CDR1 is MNHNS and CDR2 is SASEGT. The CDR3 extends over 12 amino acids. V was clipped by 8 bases and J by 3 bases, with 10 bases between them. In DNA form, the CDR3 reads TGTGCCAGCGCAGACGGAGACACTGAAGCTTTCTTT. As protein: CASADGDTEAFF.

This clonotype was counted at least ten times. The genes are TRBV5-1 and TRBJ2-1, with 8 bases aligning to TRBD1. The length of the CDR3 is 15 residues. Germline CDR1 is SGHRS and CDR2 is YFSETQ. J was trimmed by 9 bases and V by 5 bases; bases with no gene match: 13. For the CDR3, the DNA is TGCGCCAGCAGACCCTACGGACCGACAGGGGCTGAGCAGTTCTTC. This encodes CASRPYGPTGAEQFF.

This clonotype was counted ten times or more. This rearrangement joins TRBV5-5 to TRBJ2-7; 10 bases align to TRBD1. The V segment lost 0 bases and the J segment 3 bases; nucleotides outside the gene matches: 0. This CDR3 spans 14 amino acids. Germline loops: CDR1 SGHKS, CDR2 YYEKEE (reference sequence). This CDR3 reads CASSLGTGGYEQYF. The CDR3 DNA sequence: TGTGCCAGCAGCTTGGGGACAGGGGGCTACGAGCAGTACTTC.

The chain carries TRBV11-2 and TRBJ2-1; D unclear. This CDR3 has 15 amino acids. The germline CDR1 and CDR2 sequences are SGHAT and FQNNGV. Trimming took off 5 bases at V and 2 bases at J, with 13 bases between the two ends. The CDR3 loop is CASSEILNPYNEQFF. CDR3 DNA sequence: TGTGCCAGCAGCGAAATTCTTAATCCCTACAATGAGCAGTTCTTC.

The table lists this clonotype with many counts. The chain has TRBV21-1 and TRBJ2-5; the table names TRBD1, a call not compared with the DNA. TRBV21-1 is a pseudogene segment. This CDR3 region has 14 residues. CDR3 coding DNA: TGTGCCAGCAGCACCCGGACAGGGCACGAGACCCAGTACTTC. Encoded protein: CASSTRTGHETQYF.

This clonotype was seen repeatedly, ten times or more. The CDR3 spells CASSSTVSYEQYF. The CDR3 DNA sequence: TGTGCCAGCAGCTCAACAGTCTCCTACGAGCAGTACTTC. This chain uses TRBV7-9 with TRBJ2-7; D unclear. The V gene lost 4 bases and the J gene lost 0 bases, with 7 bases spanning the gap. Looked up from germline, CDR1 is SEHNR and CDR2 is FQNEAQ (reference sequence). The CDR3 length is 13 residues. Filled out from reference TRBV7-9 and TRBJ2-7, the complete variable domain reads DTGVSQNPRHKITKRGQNVTFRCDPISEHNRLYWYRQTLGQGPEFLTYFQNEAQLEKSRLLSDRFSAERPKGSFSTLEIQRTEQGDSAMYLCASSSTVSYEQYFGPGTRLTVT.

This clonotype was detected many times. The chain has TRBV20-1 and TRBJ1-1; D uncertain. Germline CDR1 and CDR2: DFQATT and SNEGSKA (reference sequence). The CDR3 consists of 15 residues. The ends were cut back, 5 bases at V and 1 base at J, with 17 bases in the middle. CDR3 region: CSASPLDGGNTEAFF. CDR3 in DNA: TGCAGTGCTTCCCCATTGGATGGTGGGAACACTGAAGCTTTCTTT.

The sample holds a few counts of this clonotype. The chain combines TRBV7-9 with TRBJ1-1; D not resolved. V gave up 4 bases and J gave up 5 bases, with 17 bases separating them. The CDR3 is made up of 15 amino acids. CDR1 SEHNR and CDR2 FQNEAQ come from the germline V gene (reference sequence). This CDR3 reads CASSSSGRRETEAFF. CDR3 coding DNA: TGTGCCAGCAGCTCATCGGGCCGGCGGGAAACTGAAGCTTTCTTT.